This T cell receptor beta chain was sequenced for a study of T cells in Graves' hyperthyroidism and ophthalmopathy. The study's findings and limits: A model using 13 V-J features told ophthalmopathy apart from stable hyperthyroidism.

Amplified regions were TCR beta CDR3 sequences from RNA transcripts. When the TCR CDR3 underwent first-round RT-PCR, the HTBI primer set was used. One entry per CDR3 protein results from TCRdb running MiXCR on the multiplex PCR reads. The repertoire has 700,000 to 850,000 distinct CDR3 sequences, roughly 32% of them found once; the top ten carry about a third. Of note for this clonotype: Its antigen is not known.

The receptor was isolated from a middle-aged woman with Graves' hyperthyroidism. The sample consisted of blood.

CDR3 loop: CATLPDRSTDTQYF. CDR3 sequence (DNA): TGTGCCACCCTACCCGACAGGAGCACAGATACGCAGTATTTT. The J gene is TRBJ2-3, the V gene TRBV7-9; D may be TRBD1 (6 bases). Germline V gene lookup returns CDR1 SEHNR and CDR2 FQNEAQ (reference sequence). V was clipped by 10 bases and J by 0 bases, with 14 bases between them. The length of the CDR3 is 14 residues.